A single T cell receptor beta chain is shown here with its context. What this receptor recognizes is not known. There are no base qualities to consult, and no much larger clone falls within one base. Enrolling through a virtual design, the prospective study's participants ranged in age from roughly 18 to 89 years and lived across about two dozen United States geographic areas. To assign participants to cohorts, the prospective study relied on clinical history that participants themselves reported in a screening survey and a study questionnaire. Recovered participants in ImmuneRACE Cohort 3 were defined by two consecutive negative NP/OP PCR tests, clearance by a healthcare professional, or resolution of symptoms. In the prospective study, whole blood, serum and a nasopharyngeal or oropharyngeal swab were collected from each participant by mobile phlebotomists. Additional blood draws and questionnaires over a 2-month period could optionally be provided by prospective study participants. Before DNA extraction, blood samples from the prospective study were shipped at room temperature or frozen.

TCRbeta CDR3 regions were amplified from genomic DNA by means of the immunoSEQ Assay, a bias-controlled multiplex PCR. In the original analysis: Within the assay, amplification of reference gene primers was used to estimate how many nucleated cells each sample contained. To quantify the absolute abundance of each unique TCRbeta CDR3 rearrangement, sequence reads were collapsed and filtered. Productive Simpson clonality was computed per sample as the square root of Simpson's diversity index over productive rearrangements. TCRdb re-hosts the immuneACCESS table, in-frame sequences only. Its copies lack some clones; in the studies checked, an unresolved V gene accounts for under half of them, and the cause for the rest is not known. The V and J calls and clone size come from that table; D and trimming were worked out from the DNA. Within this sample are 250,000 or so clones, with roughly nine tenths of them counted one time only. Jointly, the top ten make up more than 10% of the sample.

The CDR3 spans 16 residues, from the cysteine through the phenylalanine. Just CDR3 DNA is preserved here, 48 bases in frame from base 1. Trimming accounts for 3 bases at V and 4 bases at J, while the number of junction bases matched to no gene is 10. Looking up the germline V gene (reference sequence) yields CDR1 LNHDA and CDR2 SQIVND. The data stem from a study of blood T cell repertoires in COVID-19 (dated by TCRdb to 2020 to 2022). About the study as a whole: Samples from collaborators originated in the United States, Italy and Spain and spanned both the acute and convalescent phases of COVID-19. The material from the prospective study consisted of cDNA or gDNA derived from T cells, B-cell-depleted T cells, or PBMCs. Deeply sampled blood TCRbeta repertoires from subjects exposed to, actively infected with, or recovered from COVID-19 were included in the dataset. The repertoires were released in a freely available public database intended as a resource for research on the immune response to SARS-CoV-2. Samples came from the ongoing ImmuneRACE study (first 160 participants) plus 1,254 subjects from 6 global collaborators. Sample metadata almost always included a de-identified subject ID, COVID-19 status, age in years and sex. Where available, HLA class I and class II types were taken from metadata supplied by the sample provider and were not determined by assay-based typing. Results and caveats for the whole study, not just this receptor: The quantity of clinical and demographic metadata differed by source and by participant and was supplied without curation.

The chain links TRBV19 with TRBJ1-2; 8 nucleotides in the junction match TRBD1. Sequencing was carried out using PBMCs or T cells enriched from blood (not recorded which). The source is a man between 25 and 39 years old who had recovered from COVID-19. The CDR3 in this case is CASSMDRDALVYGYTF. The DNA sequence is TGTGCCAGTAGTATGGACAGGGATGCCCTAGTCTATGGCTACACCTTC.